One T cell receptor (beta chain) is described in this entry. Its antigen is undetermined. The source of the sample is a study of identical twins. The study, taken as a whole, reports: A cross-sectional statistical analysis, not follow-up of the same donors, supported the conclusions. The study found that models underestimated out-of-frame TCR alpha sharing in monozygotic twins.

Germline V gene lookup returns CDR1 SQVTM and CDR2 ANQGSEA. V shed 5 bases, J shed 9 bases, and the junction held 7 bases outside the gene matches. The length of the CDR3 is 12 residues. One entry per CDR3 protein, called by TCRdb with MiXCR from the 5' RACE reads. This sample has hundreds of thousands of distinct CDR3 sequences, with around 7.4% found just once. These data were likewise used in another study, on yellow fever vaccine responses in identical twins.

The receptor comes from a woman between 18 and 29 years old in good health. The chain carries TRBV29-1 and TRBJ2-1, with TRBD1 identical over 7 bases. The source material was PBMCs. CDR3 nucleotides: TGCAGCGTTAGACAGGGCAACGGTGAGCAGTTCTTC. It specifies CSVRQGNGEQFF.